This TCR beta chain appears in the sequencing data of a study of blood T cell repertoires in COVID-19. Study details: Samples came from the United States, Italy and Spain, spanning acute and convalescent COVID-19. In each case, the material was cDNA or gDNA derived from T cells, B-cell-depleted T cells, or PBMCs.

Original data processing: Reference gene primer amplification gave estimated nucleated cell counts. Clones were sequenced by immunoSEQ multiplex PCR, and TCRdb holds only the in-frame ones, with some missing. V and J calls plus clone size are reproduced from that table; the DNA served to infer D and trimming. The table records 70,000 to 95,000 clones, 92% of them present only once. This CDR3 has 15 amino acids. J lost 6 bases, V lost 4 bases, and 8 bases had no gene match. The germline V gene encodes CDR1 LGHDT and CDR2 YNNKEL (reference sequence). Source material: peripheral blood. The receptor comes from a woman between 55 and 75 years old with active COVID-19. V usage is TRBV3-1 (or the pseudogene TRBV3-2) and J usage is TRBJ1-5; 8 positions match TRBD1. For the CDR3, the DNA is TGTGCCAGCAGCCCCGGGAACAGGGGGAGTCAGCCCCAGCATTTT. Amino acid sequence: CASSPGNRGSQPQHF.